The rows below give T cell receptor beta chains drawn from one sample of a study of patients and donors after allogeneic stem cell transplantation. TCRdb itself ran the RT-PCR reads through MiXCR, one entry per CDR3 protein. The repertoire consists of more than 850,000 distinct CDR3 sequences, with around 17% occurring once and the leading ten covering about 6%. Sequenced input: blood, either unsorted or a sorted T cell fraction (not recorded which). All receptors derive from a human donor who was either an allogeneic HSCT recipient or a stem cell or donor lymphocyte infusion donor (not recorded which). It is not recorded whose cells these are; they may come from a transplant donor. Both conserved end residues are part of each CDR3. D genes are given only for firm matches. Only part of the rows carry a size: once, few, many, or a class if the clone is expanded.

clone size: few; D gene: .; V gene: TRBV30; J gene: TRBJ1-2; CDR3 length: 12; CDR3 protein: CAWRLNNYGYTF; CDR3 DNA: TGTGCCTGGAGGCTTAACAACTATGGCTACACCTTC
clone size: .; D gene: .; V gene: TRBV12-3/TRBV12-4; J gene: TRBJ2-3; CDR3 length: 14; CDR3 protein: CASTRRGRTDTQYF; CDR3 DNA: TGTGCCAGCACGAGGAGGGGCCGCACAGATACGCAGTATTTT
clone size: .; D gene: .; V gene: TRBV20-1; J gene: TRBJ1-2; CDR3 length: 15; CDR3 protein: CSSNDRRITNYGYTF; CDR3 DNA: TGCAGTTCCAACGACAGGAGGATAACTAACTATGGCTACACCTTC
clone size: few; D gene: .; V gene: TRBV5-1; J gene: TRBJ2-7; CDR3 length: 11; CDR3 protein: CASSMGDEQYF; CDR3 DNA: TGCGCCAGCAGCATGGGGGACGAGCAGTACTTC
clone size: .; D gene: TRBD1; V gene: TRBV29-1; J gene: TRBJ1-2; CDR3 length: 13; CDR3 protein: CSVVWDRGYGYTF; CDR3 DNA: TGCAGCGTCGTCTGGGACAGGGGTTATGGCTACACCTTC
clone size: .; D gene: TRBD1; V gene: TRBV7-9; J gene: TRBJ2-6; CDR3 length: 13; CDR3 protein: CASSLRQGNVLTF; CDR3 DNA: TGTGCCAGCAGCTTAAGACAGGGGAACGTCCTGACTTTC
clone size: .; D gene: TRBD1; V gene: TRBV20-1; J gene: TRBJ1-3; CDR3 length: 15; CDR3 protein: CSARDTGAIGNTIYF; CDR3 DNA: TGCAGTGCTAGAGACACAGGGGCTATTGGAAACACCATATATTTT
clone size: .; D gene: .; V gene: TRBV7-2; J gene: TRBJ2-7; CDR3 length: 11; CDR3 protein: CASSYAREQYF; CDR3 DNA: TGTGCCAGCAGCTACGCGCGGGAGCAGTACTTC
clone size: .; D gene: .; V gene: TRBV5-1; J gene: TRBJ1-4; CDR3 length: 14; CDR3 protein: CASSLRQHNEKLFF; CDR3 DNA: TGCGCCAGCAGCTTGAGACAGCATAATGAAAAACTGTTTTTT
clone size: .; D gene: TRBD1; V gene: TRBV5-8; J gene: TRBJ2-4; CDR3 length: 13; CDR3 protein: CASSVQGVNIQYF; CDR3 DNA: TGTGCCAGCAGCGTGCAGGGGGTAAACATTCAGTACTTC
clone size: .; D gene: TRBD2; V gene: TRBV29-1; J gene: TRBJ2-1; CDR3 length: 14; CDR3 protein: CSALRGVSYNEQFF; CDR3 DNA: TGCAGCGCCCTGCGGGGGGTCTCCTACAATGAGCAGTTCTTC
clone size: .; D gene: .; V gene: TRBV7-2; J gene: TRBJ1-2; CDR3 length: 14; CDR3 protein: CASSLGTARGGYTF; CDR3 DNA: TGTGCCAGCAGCTTAGGGACGGCGAGAGGTGGCTACACCTTC
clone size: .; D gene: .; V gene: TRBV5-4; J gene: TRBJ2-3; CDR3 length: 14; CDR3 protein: CASSQNRVGDTQYF; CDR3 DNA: TGTGCCAGCAGCCAAAACAGGGTGGGGGATACGCAGTATTTT
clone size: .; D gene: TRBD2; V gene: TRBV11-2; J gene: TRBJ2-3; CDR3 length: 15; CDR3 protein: CASSLWFSGGNTQYF; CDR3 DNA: TGTGCCAGCAGCTTATGGTTTAGCGGGGGGAATACGCAGTATTTT
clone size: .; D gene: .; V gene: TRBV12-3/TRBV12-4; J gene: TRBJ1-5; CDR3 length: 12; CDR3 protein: CASSLQYQPQHF; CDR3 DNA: TGTGCCAGCAGTTTGCAGTATCAGCCCCAGCATTTT
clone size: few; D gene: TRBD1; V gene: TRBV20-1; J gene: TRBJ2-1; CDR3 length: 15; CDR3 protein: CSAQGGDREDWEQFF; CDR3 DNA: TGCAGTGCTCAGGGAGGGGACAGGGAGGATTGGGAGCAGTTCTTC
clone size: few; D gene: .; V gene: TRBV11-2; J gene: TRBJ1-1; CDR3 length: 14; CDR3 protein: CASSLFIRNTEAFF; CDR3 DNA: TGTGCCAGCAGCTTATTCATCAGAAACACTGAAGCTTTCTTT
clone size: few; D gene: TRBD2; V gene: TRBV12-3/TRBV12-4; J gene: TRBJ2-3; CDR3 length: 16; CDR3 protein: CASTGGNPASTDTQYF; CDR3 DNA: TGTGCCAGCACCGGGGGGAACCCGGCCTCCACAGATACGCAGTATTTT
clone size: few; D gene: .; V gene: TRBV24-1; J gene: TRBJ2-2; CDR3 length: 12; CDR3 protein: CAIGGNTGELFF; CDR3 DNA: TGTGCCATCGGAGGGAACACCGGGGAGCTGTTTTTT
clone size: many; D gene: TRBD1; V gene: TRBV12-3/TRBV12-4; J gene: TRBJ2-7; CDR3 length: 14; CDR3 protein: CASSPGTGVDEQYF; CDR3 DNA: TGTGCCAGCAGCCCCGGGACAGGTGTGGACGAGCAGTACTTC
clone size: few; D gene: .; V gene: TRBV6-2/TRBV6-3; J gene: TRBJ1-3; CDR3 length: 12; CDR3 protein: CASKRTEDTIYF; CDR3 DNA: TGTGCCAGCAAAAGGACAGAAGACACCATATATTTT
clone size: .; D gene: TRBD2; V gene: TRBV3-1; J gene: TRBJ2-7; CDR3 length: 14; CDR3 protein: CASRTSGTFYEQYF; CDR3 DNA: TGTGCCAGCAGGACTAGCGGGACCTTCTACGAGCAGTACTTC
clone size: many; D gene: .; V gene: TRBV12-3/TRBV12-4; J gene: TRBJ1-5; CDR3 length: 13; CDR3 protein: CASSSRVLGPQHF; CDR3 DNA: TGTGCCAGCAGTTCCAGGGTGCTAGGGCCCCAGCATTTT
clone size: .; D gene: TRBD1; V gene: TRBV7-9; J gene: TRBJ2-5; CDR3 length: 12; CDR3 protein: CATHGTDVTQYF; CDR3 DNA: TGTGCCACCCATGGGACAGATGTGACCCAGTACTTC
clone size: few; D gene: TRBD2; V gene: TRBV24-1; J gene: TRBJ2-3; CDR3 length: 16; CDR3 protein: CATSDSPGGDTDTQYF; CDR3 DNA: TGTGCCACCAGTGATTCCCCGGGAGGGGACACAGATACGCAGTATTTT
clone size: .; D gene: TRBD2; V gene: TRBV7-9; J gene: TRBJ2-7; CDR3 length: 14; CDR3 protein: CASSSSGTSGEQYF; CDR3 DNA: TGTGCCAGCAGCTCCTCCGGGACTAGCGGCGAGCAGTACTTC
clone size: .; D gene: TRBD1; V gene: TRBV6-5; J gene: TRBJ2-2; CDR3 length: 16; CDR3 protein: CASSYTGQGLTGELFF; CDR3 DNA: TGTGCCAGCAGTTACACAGGACAGGGCCTCACCGGGGAGCTGTTTTTT
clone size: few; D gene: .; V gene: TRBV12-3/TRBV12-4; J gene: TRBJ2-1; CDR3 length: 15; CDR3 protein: CASSLGQTRYNEQFF; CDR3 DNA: TGTGCCAGCAGTTTAGGGCAAACCCGCTACAATGAGCAGTTCTTC